The sequence of this T cell receptor (beta chain) was determined in a study of blood T cell repertoires in COVID-19. The overall study: COVID-19 samples, acute and convalescent, were from the United States, Italy and Spain. Sample material is recorded as cDNA or gDNA derived from T cells, B-cell-depleted T cells, or PBMCs.

The CDR3 extends over 15 amino acids. Per germline, CDR1 MNHEY and CDR2 SVGAGI. With 5 bases removed from V and 6 bases from J, the gap between germline ends came to 16 bases. Per the study methods: Nucleated cell number was recorded as an estimate derived from reference gene primer amplification. Sequencing used immunoSEQ multiplex PCR; TCRdb keeps in-frame clones, though not all of them. Clone size and V and J calls were adopted from that table, with D and trimming inferred from the DNA. This sample has around 250,000 clones, with around 86% found just once. This chain connects TRBV6-5 to TRBJ1-4; possibly TRBD1 for D (5 bases). The sequence derives from a woman aged 40 to 50 who had recovered from COVID-19. Sequencing was carried out using peripheral blood. The CDR3 DNA reads as TGTGCCAGCAGTCTGGCGGGGGGAGGGGATGAAAAACTGTTTTTT. Translated, it gives CASSLAGGGDEKLFF.